This TCR beta chain was retrieved from a study of control samples from healthy donors and cancer patients. The CDR3 spans 13 residues. CDR1 is WSHSY and CDR2 is SAAADI in the germline V gene. The V end was cut by 9 bases, the J end by 7 bases, with 19 bases between. Produced via immunoSEQ multiplex PCR; TCRdb's table is partial and in-frame only. The data show some 160,000 clones, with approximately 94% seen just once and 8.5% held by the top ten. The receptor comes from a woman in her thirties or forties in good health. The chain couples TRBV10-2 to TRBJ2-7; D may match TRBD1 or TRBD2 (5 bases each). Sequencing used blood. CDR3 coding DNA: TGCGCCAGTTGGGGACGGCTAGAGTTGGAGCAGTACTTC. It is translated as CASWGRLELEQYF.